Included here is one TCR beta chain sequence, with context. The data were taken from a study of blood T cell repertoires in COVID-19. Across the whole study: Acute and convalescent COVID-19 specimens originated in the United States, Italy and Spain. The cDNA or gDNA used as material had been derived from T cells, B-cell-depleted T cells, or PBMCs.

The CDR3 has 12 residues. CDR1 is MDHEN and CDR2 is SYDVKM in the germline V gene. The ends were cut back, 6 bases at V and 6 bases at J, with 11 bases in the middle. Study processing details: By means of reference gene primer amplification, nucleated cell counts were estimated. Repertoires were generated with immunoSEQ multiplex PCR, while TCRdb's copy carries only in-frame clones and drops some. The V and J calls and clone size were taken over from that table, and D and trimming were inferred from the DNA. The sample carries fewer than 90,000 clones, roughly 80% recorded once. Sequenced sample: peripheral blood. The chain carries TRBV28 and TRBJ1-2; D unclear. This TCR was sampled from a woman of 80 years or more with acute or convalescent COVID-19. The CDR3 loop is CASSSVPDGYTF. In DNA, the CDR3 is TGTGCCAGCAGCTCAGTCCCCGATGGCTACACCTTC.